These 22 T cell receptor beta chains were all obtained from the same sample, sequenced in a study of shared clonotypes between healthy human individuals. Clones were read by immunoSEQ multiplex PCR, and TCRdb kept only the in-frame ones, dropping some. The table shows about 2.3 million clones, with approximately 93% occurring only once. The material sequenced was naive CD4+ T cells from PBMCs. The sample's subset: CD45RA+ positively selected. The receptors come from a man between 18 and 35 years old in good health. Some clones in this sample may be carry-over from other donors' samples.

The chain recombines TRBV2 with TRBJ1-2, with D maybe TRBD1 (5 bases). The CDR3 runs to 12 residues. Looked up from germline, CDR1 is SNHLY and CDR2 is FYNNEI. The germline V and J ends were trimmed by 11 bases and 7 bases, with 17 bases remaining between them. The CDR3 protein is CAARGDLVGYTF. In DNA form, the CDR3 reads TGTGCCGCGCGGGGGGACCTGGTTGGCTACACCTTC.

The rearrangement links TRBV5-1 to TRBJ1-2; TRBD1 aligns across 10 bases. Germline CDR1 reads SGHRS; CDR2 reads YFSETQ. CDR3 length equals 15 residues. J was trimmed by 2 bases and V by 6 bases; bases with no gene match: 7. The CDR3 DNA sequence: TGCGCCAGCACCGCCCGGGGACAGGGGAACTATGGCTACACCTTC. Amino acid sequence: CASTARGQGNYGYTF.

This sequence joins TRBV11-2 and TRBJ1-1, with D maybe TRBD1 (5 bases). With 2 bases removed from V and 8 bases from J, the gap between germline ends came to 12 bases. Germline values: CDR1 SGHAT, CDR2 FQNNGV. This CDR3 contains 13 residues. This CDR3 is CASSLRPGLEAFF. The CDR3 bases are TGTGCCAGCAGCTTACGGCCGGGACTAGAAGCTTTCTTT.

The genes are TRBV6-1 and TRBJ2-4, with 7 bases lining up with TRBD2. CDR3 length: 18 amino acids. CDR1 and CDR2 from the germline V gene are MNHNS and SASEGT. The junction had 10 bases not matched to a gene; V was cut back by 2 bases and J by 0 bases. This CDR3 reads CASSELASGPIAKNIQYF. CDR3 sequence (DNA): TGTGCCAGCAGTGAATTGGCTAGCGGACCTATAGCCAAAAACATTCAGTACTTC.

V usage is TRBV28 and J usage is TRBJ1-3; D perhaps matches TRBD1 (5 bases). The CDR3 length is 19 residues. With 6 bases removed from V and 0 bases from J, the gap between germline ends came to 24 bases. Looked up from germline, CDR1 is MDHEN and CDR2 is SYDVKM. DNA for the CDR3: TGTGCCAGCAGACCCTCCCCCGGGACGAACAAGCACTCTGGAAACACCATATATTTT. Residues: CASRPSPGTNKHSGNTIYF.

V gene TRBV2 combines with J gene TRBJ2-5; 11 bases agree with TRBD2. V shed 7 bases and J 5 bases; nucleotides not matched to a gene: 9. The CDR3 runs 15 residues. The germline V gene has CDR1 SNHLY and CDR2 FYNNEI. Here the CDR3 reads CASMPGTSGSETQYF. The CDR3 DNA is TGTGCCAGCATGCCCGGGACTAGCGGATCTGAGACCCAGTACTTC.

The chain is built from TRBV2 and TRBJ1-3; 7 bases map to TRBD1. Germline CDR1 and CDR2: SNHLY and FYNNEI. Trimming at V came to 7 bases and at J to 4 bases, leaving 7 bases not matched to a gene. This CDR3 is 14 amino acids long. The CDR3 DNA reads as TGTGCCAGCACATTAGGGACAGCCGGAAACACCATATATTTT. Translated: CASTLGTAGNTIYF.

J is TRBJ2-5 and V is TRBV2; 8 nucleotides match TRBD1. Trimming removed 3 bases from V and 7 bases from J; junction bases left unmatched: 4. The CDR3 extends over 13 amino acids. Germline V gene sequence: CDR1 SNHLY, CDR2 FYNNEI. DNA of the CDR3: TGTGCCAGCAGTGATAACAGGGGGTGGACCCAGTACTTC. Translating gives CASSDNRGWTQYF.

This clone has a single count. The V and J genes are TRBV5-1 and TRBJ2-6; TRBD1 matches 8 bases. The CDR3 runs 18 residues. Losses at the gene ends were 0 bases for V and 0 bases for J; bases not matched to a gene: 5. Germline V gene lookup returns CDR1 SGHRS and CDR2 YFSETQ. The CDR3 region is CASSLAGTGNSGANVLTF. DNA of the CDR3: TGCGCCAGCAGCTTGGCCGGGACAGGTAACTCTGGGGCCAACGTCCTGACTTTC.

The V and J genes are TRBV6-6 and TRBJ2-7, with D perhaps TRBD2 (6 bases). This CDR3 has 15 amino acids. CDR1 and CDR2 from the germline V gene are MNHNY and SVGAGI (reference sequence). V was pared by 4 bases and J by 4 bases, with 17 bases between. In nucleotides, the CDR3 is TGTGCCAGCAGTTCCATAGCGGAGGGGTATTACGAGCAGTACTTC. It is translated as CASSSIAEGYYEQYF.

This sequence joins TRBV5-1 and TRBJ2-7, with D uncertain. This CDR3 contains 13 residues. The ends were cut back, 0 bases at V and 5 bases at J, with 9 bases in the middle. CDR1 and CDR2 (germline): SGHRS, YFSETQ. The CDR3 nucleotides are TGCGCCAGCAGCTTGGCCGGTCCCAACGAGCAGTACTTC. The encoded protein is CASSLAGPNEQYF.

The CDR3 DNA reads TGTGCCAGCAGTTTTCAGACAGGTTCCGGTGTTGATACGCAGTATTTT. Translating it yields CASSFQTGSGVDTQYF. The J gene is TRBJ2-3, the V gene TRBV28; D might be TRBD1 (6 bases). V lost 3 bases and J 6 bases, leaving 19 bases between the germline ends. Germline CDR1 and CDR2: MDHEN and SYDVKM. CDR3 length: 16 residues.

A single count supports this clone. Within the sample, other DNA sequences also encode this same CDR3. The chain uses TRBV19 and TRBJ1-2, with D hard to call. The V end was cut by 1 base, the J end by 4 bases, with 4 bases between. This CDR3 spans 12 amino acids. Germline V gene lookup returns CDR1 LNHDA and CDR2 SQIVND (reference sequence). CDR3 amino acids: CASSIVGYGYTF. The CDR3 DNA reads TGTGCCAGTAGTATAGTCGGCTATGGCTACACCTTC.

The chain is built from TRBV5-1 and TRBJ2-1, with D maybe TRBD2 (6 bases). This CDR3 has 14 residues. Deletions cut 2 bases from V and 6 bases from J, with 12 bases between. CDR1 SGHRS and CDR2 YFSETQ come from the germline V gene. CDR3 in amino acids: CASSFNRDFNEQFF. The DNA for the CDR3 is TGCGCCAGCAGCTTCAACCGGGACTTCAATGAGCAGTTCTTC.

Worth noting for this clone: Additional DNA sequences in this sample encode the identical CDR3. This chain connects TRBV18 to TRBJ2-1, with TRBD2 identical over 13 bases. The ends lost 6 bases at V and 9 bases at J; junction bases unmatched: 5. The CDR3 has 14 residues. Per germline, CDR1 KGHSH and CDR2 LQKENI. The CDR3 bases are TGTGCCAGCTCGCCAGGACTAGCGGGAGCTGAGCAGTTCTTC. Amino acid sequence: CASSPGLAGAEQFF.

The chain has TRBV15 and TRBJ1-2; TRBD1 agrees at 7 bases. This CDR3 is 13 amino acids long. From germline, CDR1 is LNHNV and CDR2 YYDKDF (reference sequence). Trimming at V came to 5 bases and at J to 4 bases, leaving 4 bases not matched to a gene. CDR3: CATSHPGGYGYTF. CDR3 DNA: TGTGCCACCAGCCACCCAGGGGGCTATGGCTACACCTTC.

This clone was counted once. This chain uses TRBV28 with TRBJ1-4; D perhaps matches TRBD1 (6 bases). Germline V CDR1 and CDR2: MDHEN, SYDVKM. Trimming left V 6 bases short and J 1 base short, with 15 bases between. This CDR3 comprises 16 residues. As DNA, the CDR3 is TGTGCCAGCAGAGGGGGATTATATAGAACTAATGAAAAACTGTTTTTT. It codes for CASRGGLYRTNEKLFF.

CDR3 region: CASSLASGPLYEQYF. CDR3 sequence (DNA): TGCGCCAGCAGCTTGGCCTCAGGGCCACTCTACGAGCAGTACTTC. V is TRBV5-1 and J is TRBJ2-7, with D possibly matching TRBD1 (5 bases). V lost 0 bases and J 3 bases, leaving 13 bases between the germline ends. The CDR3 spans 15 residues. Germline V gives CDR1 SGHRS, CDR2 YFSETQ.

The V and J genes are TRBV5-1 and TRBJ1-1; unclear D gene. This CDR3 contains 14 residues. V gave up 0 bases and J gave up 10 bases, with 16 bases separating them. The germline gives CDR1 SGHRS, CDR2 YFSETQ. The CDR3, as DNA: TGCGCCAGCAGCTTGGCCGACACCCACACGGGAGCTTTCTTT. Protein sequence: CASSLADTHTGAFF.

V and J are TRBV9 and TRBJ2-5; D is undetermined. Germline CDR1 and CDR2: SGDLS and YYNGEE. CDR3 size: 14 residues. V was pared by 0 bases and J by 1 base, with 7 bases between. CDR3 DNA sequence: TGTGCCAGCAGCGTAGGAAGGGCCCAAGAGACCCAGTACTTC. It codes for CASSVGRAQETQYF.

The rearrangement uses TRBV5-6 and TRBJ2-7; D might be TRBD1 (6 bases). This CDR3 has 12 amino acids. Germline CDR1 SGHDT, CDR2 YYEEEE. V shed 1 base and J shed 7 bases, with 9 bases lying between them. CDR3 sequence reads: CASSLQGWEQYF. The CDR3 nucleotides read TGTGCCAGCAGCTTGCAGGGGTGGGAGCAGTACTTC.

The chain recombines TRBV27 with TRBJ1-5; a possible D gene is TRBD1 (5 bases). V was trimmed by 6 bases and J by 1 base, leaving 7 bases between them. The CDR3 has 13 amino acids. Germline V lookup: CDR1 MNHEY, CDR2 SMNVEV (reference sequence). As DNA, the CDR3 is TGTGCCAGCAGGCGGGACAGCAATCAGCCCCAGCATTTT. Its translation is CASRRDSNQPQHF.